The 22 T cell receptor beta chains in this list originate from one sample, sequenced in a study of blood T cells in healthy people across ages. The use of a sample-barcoded 5' primer and a J-beta primer mix characterized a second PCR of roughly 7 to 11 cycles. MiXCR was run by TCRdb on the 5' RACE reads, yielding one entry per CDR3 protein. The data contain hundreds of thousands of distinct CDR3 sequences, about a third of them seen just once; the ten biggest clones take up approximately 15%. The sample was blood. These receptors were obtained from a woman aged 80 or over in good health.

This clonotype was counted only a few times. A read error may be the cause here, since a much bigger clone is one base away. The V gene is TRBV20-1, the J gene TRBJ2-7, with TRBD2 identical over 7 bases. The germline CDR1 and CDR2 sequences are DFQATT and SNEGSKA (reference sequence). The CDR3 sequence is 13 residues long. The CDR3 DNA sequence: TGCAGTGCAAGAGCGGGATCGATCGACGAGCAGTACTTC. Translating gives CSARAGSIDEQYF.

This clonotype was counted a few times. The chain carries TRBV5-4 and TRBJ2-5, with TRBD1 matching over 9 bases. V dropped 0 bases and J dropped 5; count of bases not matched to a gene: 5. This CDR3 contains 15 residues. Germline V CDR1 and CDR2: SGHNT, YYREEE (reference sequence). The CDR3 nucleotides are TGTGCCAGCAGCTTGGGGGGACAGGGTATCGAGACCCAGTACTTC. Translation gives CASSLGGQGIETQYF.

This clonotype was counted between two and nine times. This rearrangement joins TRBV7-2 to TRBJ2-3, with TRBD1 matching over 12 bases. In germline, CDR1 is SGHTA, CDR2 FQGNSA. The CDR3 sequence is 19 residues long. V dropped 5 bases and J dropped 6; count of bases not matched to a gene: 18. CDR3 region: CASSGRRLPGQGAGDTQYF. The CDR3 coding sequence is TGTGCCAGCAGCGGCAGGAGGTTACCGGGACAGGGGGCAGGGGATACGCAGTATTTT.

This clonotype was counted ten times or more. A read error may explain this, as a much larger clone is one base away. CDR3 bases: TGCGCCAGCAGCTTGGCAGCGGGGATGGGAAATGAGCAGTTCTTC. Its translation is CASSLAAGMGNEQFF. The chain is built from TRBV5-1 and TRBJ2-1; TRBD2 matches 7 bases. The germline CDR1 and CDR2 sequences are SGHRS and YFSETQ. CDR3 size: 15 residues. V lost 0 bases, J lost 7 bases, and 7 bases stayed unmatched.

The genes are TRBV5-1 and TRBJ1-4; D is unclear. Germline values: CDR1 SGHRS, CDR2 YFSETQ. The V end lost 0 bases, the J end lost 5 bases, and 11 bases lay between the germline ends. CDR3 length: 15 amino acids. In DNA form, the CDR3 reads TGCGCCAGCAGCTTGGTTGGGATGACAAATGAAAAACTGTTTTTT. Protein product: CASSLVGMTNEKLFF.

This clonotype was counted between two and nine times. This sequence joins TRBV5-1 and TRBJ1-2, with D perhaps matching TRBD1 (6 bases). Germline CDR1 SGHRS, CDR2 YFSETQ. The CDR3 is 13 amino acids. V lost 0 bases to trimming and J lost 6 bases, with 9 bases between them. The CDR3 loop reads CASSLAAGDGYTF. The CDR3 region has the DNA TGCGCCAGCAGCTTGGCGGCAGGGGATGGCTACACCTTC.

This clonotype was counted ten times or more. The chain has TRBV20-1 and TRBJ2-7; 7 bases are shared with TRBD1. CDR1 is DFQATT, CDR2 SNEGSKA, per germline (reference sequence). The ends lost 6 bases at V and 3 bases at J; junction bases unmatched: 8. There are 13 residues in the CDR3. Here the CDR3 DNA reads TGCAGTGCCCCCGGGACAGACTTCTACGAGCAGTACTTC. As protein: CSAPGTDFYEQYF.

This clonotype was seen at least ten times. A read error may produce the germline difference seen at one junction end. V usage is TRBV19 and J usage is TRBJ2-1, with TRBD2 as a possible D gene (6 bases). There are 14 residues in the CDR3. Germline loops: CDR1 LNHDA, CDR2 SQIVND (reference sequence). CDR3 sequence (DNA): TGCGCCAGTAGTGTCGACCCGGTCGGGAGTGAGCAGTTCTTC. Translation gives CASSVDPVGSEQFF. Full variable domain (missing parts from reference TRBV19 and TRBJ2-1): DGGITQSPKYLFRKEGQNVTLSCEQNLNHDAMYWYRQDPGQGLRLIYYSQIVNDFQKGDIAEGYSVSREKKESFPLTVTSAQKNPTAFYLCASSVDPVGSEQFFGPGTRLTVL.

This clonotype was counted many times. CDR3 amino acids: CAWRQAGEQYF. CDR3 sequence (DNA): TGTGCCTGGAGACAGGCAGGCGAGCAGTACTTC. V usage is TRBV30 and J usage is TRBJ2-5, with D possibly being TRBD1 (5 bases). The J call is in doubt because the DNA end fits TRBJ2-7 better. The CDR3 sequence is 11 residues long. The germline V gene has CDR1 GTSNPN and CDR2 SVGIG (reference sequence).

This clonotype was found many times. This chain links TRBV24-1 with TRBJ2-5; 8 bases align to TRBD1. CDR3 length: 15 amino acids. Germline V gene data show CDR1 as KGHDR and CDR2 as SFDVKD. V lost 3 bases to trimming and J lost 5 bases; unmatched junction nucleotides: 7. The CDR3 DNA sequence: TGTGCCACCAGTGATGGGCAGGGGGCGGCGGAGACCCAGTACTTC. It codes for CATSDGQGAAETQYF.

The chain employs TRBV5-5 and TRBJ1-6, with no clear D. This CDR3 has 17 amino acids. Trimming removed 0 bases at V and 2 bases at J, with 12 bases between. Germline V gene data show CDR1 as SGHKS and CDR2 as YYEKEE (reference sequence). CDR3 DNA: TGTGCCAGCAGCTTGGGACCGGGAAAACCCTATAATTCACCCCTCCACTTT. Translation: CASSLGPGKPYNSPLHF.

Comment on this clonotype: This may come from a read error, since a much larger clone is one base off. The chain joins TRBV6-1 to TRBJ2-3, with D maybe TRBD2 (5 bases). Germline-derived CDR1 and CDR2 are MNHNS and SASEGT. CDR3 size: 14 residues. The CDR3 loop reads CASSEGSSRDTRYF. CDR3 DNA: TGTGCCAGCAGTGAAGGTTCTAGCAGAGATACGCGGTATTTT.

This clonotype has just a few counts. The chain recombines TRBV6-6 with TRBJ2-7; possibly TRBD1 or TRBD2 for D (5 bases each). Trimming pared 0 bases from V and 6 bases from J, leaving 12 bases between. The CDR3 totals 14 residues. Germline CDR1 is MNHNY and CDR2 is SVGAGI (reference sequence). The DNA of the CDR3 is TGTGCCAGCAGTTACTCGACTGGGACGGCCGAGCAGTACTTC. It is translated as CASSYSTGTAEQYF.

This chain connects TRBV20-1 to TRBJ1-1; perhaps TRBD1 as D (5 bases). The CDR3 extends over 15 amino acids. Germline V CDR1 and CDR2: DFQATT, SNEGSKA (reference sequence). V was pared by 2 bases and J by 4 bases, with 17 bases between. The CDR3 DNA reads TGCAGTGCTAGACGCGCGGGGGGGTGGGCCACTGAAGCTTTCTTT. Protein product: CSARRAGGWATEAFF.

V usage is TRBV10-1 and J usage is TRBJ2-1, with TRBD2 identical over 8 bases. The CDR3 runs to 15 residues. The junction had 9 bases not matched to a gene; V was cut back by 3 bases and J by 8 bases. CDR1 WNHNN and CDR2 SYGVQD come from the germline V gene (reference sequence). CDR3 DNA: TGCGCCAGCAGTGACTCAAGCGGGAGTAGGGATGAGCAGTTCTTC. As protein: CASSDSSGSRDEQFF.

The rearrangement links TRBV5-1 to TRBJ1-2; the D is unclear. The length of the CDR3 is 14 residues. Trimming shortened V by 3 bases and J by 3 bases, and 12 bases separated the two germline ends. The V gene's germline CDR1 is SGHRS and CDR2 YFSETQ. CDR3 sequence: CASSSGISDYGYTF. In nucleotides, the CDR3 is TGCGCCAGCAGCTCCGGTATCTCGGACTATGGCTACACCTTC.

This clonotype was observed a few times. V gene TRBV27 combines with J gene TRBJ1-1, with D unclear. Germline loops: CDR1 MNHEY, CDR2 SMNVEV (reference sequence). The CDR3 spans 13 residues. V was trimmed by 3 bases and J by 6 bases, leaving 11 bases between them. CDR3 DNA: TGTGCCAGCAGTTTTCGTACCGAGGCTGAAGCTTTCTTT. It translates to CASSFRTEAEAFF.

This clonotype has at least ten counts. This chain joins TRBV6-1 and TRBJ2-3, with 15 nucleotides matching TRBD2. The CDR3 runs 22 residues. Germline V lookup: CDR1 MNHNS, CDR2 SASEGT. After removal of 5 bases from V and 0 bases from J, the junction contained 18 bases not matched to a gene. CDR3 sequence: CASSPGLAGGQFSKSSTDTQYF. The CDR3 DNA reads TGTGCCAGCAGTCCGGGACTAGCGGGGGGCCAATTCTCGAAATCTAGCACAGATACGCAGTATTTT.

This clonotype occurred once. A read error may be the cause here, since a much bigger clone is one base away. V usage is TRBV5-6 and J usage is TRBJ2-7; TRBD1 aligns across 7 bases. The germline CDR1 and CDR2 sequences are SGHDT and YYEEEE. Trimming removed 2 bases from V and 6 bases from J; junction bases left unmatched: 8. The CDR3 is made up of 14 amino acids. The CDR3 DNA reads TGTGCCAGCAGCTTTTTACAGGGGCGCGGCGAGCAGTACTTC. The encoded protein is CASSFLQGRGEQYF.

The V and J genes are TRBV5-1 and TRBJ2-5; TRBD2 agrees at 9 bases. Germline CDR1 and CDR2: SGHRS and YFSETQ. V lost 1 base and J lost 2; bases outside the gene matches: 6. The CDR3 is 16 residues long. CDR3 sequence reads: CASSLPGGGVQETQYF. For the CDR3, the DNA is TGCGCCAGCAGCTTGCCGGGCGGGGGGGTACAAGAGACCCAGTACTTC.

In its sample, this clonotype was seen many times. This rearrangement joins TRBV6-2 or TRBV6-3 to TRBJ2-3, with 12 nucleotides matching TRBD2. The V gene's germline CDR1 is MNHEY and CDR2 SVGEGT. CDR3 length: 17 residues. V was pared by 2 bases and J by 0 bases, with 3 bases of the junction left unmatched. The CDR3 sequence: CASSYVLAGGSTDTQYF. The CDR3 coding sequence is TGTGCCAGCAGTTACGTCCTAGCGGGGGGGAGCACAGATACGCAGTATTTT.

This clonotype was found a few times. A single base separates this from a much larger clone, so it may be a read error. CDR3 sequence (DNA): TGCCGTGCTAAGTCTCGGGGGGCGAGAATCTATGGCTACACCTTC. It is translated as CRAKSRGARIYGYTF. The gene calls are TRBV20-1 and TRBJ1-2, with D possibly matching TRBD1 (6 bases). From germline, CDR1 is DFQATT and CDR2 SNEGSKA (reference sequence). The CDR3 extends over 15 amino acids.